One and the same sample provided the 18 T cell receptor delta chains below, sequenced in a study of γδ T cells in repeated Plasmodium falciparum infection. Flow sorting of PBMC yielded separate Vgamma9/Vdelta2+ and Vdelta2-negative gammadelta T cell populations for bulk repertoire analysis. TCRdb fed the multiplex PCR reads to CATT. This table holds tens of thousands of delta-chain clones, under 1.5% found once. The sample taken for sequencing was gamma-delta T cells from blood. The receptors were gathered from a pool of human donors (malaria-infected and uninfected, not separated).

This clone was recorded a few times. This DNA's translation and the protein TCRdb lists, from a much larger clone, do not match at residue 5, likely due to a read error; the protein shown is translated from the DNA. The V and J genes are TRDV2 and TRDJ1; 10 bases fit TRDD3. The V and J ends lost 3 bases and 3 bases, in that order; junction bases with no gene match: 9. CDR1 is GEAIGNYY and CDR2 is EKD in the germline V gene. CDR3 length: 16 residues. CDR3 nucleotides: TGTGCCTGTGACTTCTGGGGGATAGGGTGGGCCGATAAACTCATCTTT. It yields the protein CACDFWGIGWADKLIF.

In its sample, this clone was seen a few times. The likely explanation is a read error, given a far larger clone one base away. Additional DNA sequences in this sample encode the identical CDR3. V usage is TRDV2 and J usage is TRDJ1; 12 bases match TRDD3. The J gene comes from matching the DNA to germline here; TCRdb lacks it. The CDR3 has 19 amino acids. Germline V gene lookup returns CDR1 GEAIGNYY and CDR2 EKD. Trimming took 0 bases from V and 1 from J; bases not matched to a gene: 11. The CDR3 here is CACDTLPPGGYGSTDKLIF. CDR3 nucleotide sequence: TGTGCCTGTGACACCCTGCCCCCTGGGGGATACGGAAGCACCGATAAACTCATCTTT.

A word on this clone: The amino acid sequence in TCRdb belongs to a much larger clone and departs from this DNA's translation at residue 9, likely a sequencing read error; the sequence shown is translated from the DNA. The chain joins TRDV1 to TRDJ1; TRDD2 aligns across 9 bases. TCRdb carries no J gene annotation; the J gene was assigned here by matching the DNA with germline. Germline CDR1 is TSWWSYY and CDR2 is QGS. This CDR3 contains 20 residues. With V trimmed by 7 bases and J by 0 bases, 21 bases remained unmatched. The CDR3: CALAGLPTRYWGPYTDKLIF. Here the CDR3 DNA reads TGTGCTCTTGCGGGCCTTCCTACGCGGTACTGGGGTCCCTACACCGATAAACTCATCTTT.

Within the sample, this clone is medium-sized. The V gene is TRDV2, the J gene TRDJ3; 11 nucleotides match TRDD3. There are 19 residues in the CDR3. Germline-derived CDR1 and CDR2 are GEAIGNYY and EKD. J lost 3 bases, V lost 0 bases, and 6 bases had no gene match. The CDR3 nucleotides are TGTGCCTGTGACACCGTGGGAACTGGGGGATACTGGGACACCCGACAGATGTTTTTC. As protein: CACDTVGTGGYWDTRQMFF.

The V call is TRDV3, the J call TRDJ1, with 8 positions matching TRDD3. TCRdb carries no J gene annotation; the J gene was assigned here by matching the DNA with germline. Germline V CDR1 and CDR2: TVYSNPD, GDNSRS (reference sequence). V dropped 0 bases and J dropped 0; count of bases not matched to a gene: 12. The CDR3 loop spans 17 amino acids. The CDR3 DNA is TGTGCCTTTAGTCCGACCGGCCGGGGGATATACACCGATAAACTCATCTTT. As protein: CAFSPTGRGIYTDKLIF.

In its sample, this clone was seen a few times. TCRdb lists the protein of a much larger clone for this DNA, which differs at residue 11, so this is likely a read error; the protein given here is translated from the DNA itself. This chain joins TRDV1 and TRDJ1, with TRDD3 identical over 8 bases. TCRdb leaves out the J gene; it was filled in here by matching the DNA to germline. V lost 3 bases, J lost 2 bases, and 17 bases stayed unmatched. This CDR3 contains 19 residues. Germline V gives CDR1 TSWWSYY, CDR2 QGS. This CDR3 is CALGDPHSYARGITDKLIF. The CDR3 nucleotides are TGTGCTCTTGGGGATCCTCACTCCTACGCCCGGGGGATAACCGATAAACTCATCTTT.

Comments on this clone: A read error likely explains why the TCRdb protein, taken from a much larger clone, differs from this DNA's translation at residue 8; the protein shown is translated from the DNA. This chain uses TRDV2 with TRDJ1; TRDD3 matches at 9 bases. Here the J gene was assigned by germline matching of the DNA, as TCRdb has none. Trimming removed 7 bases from V and 0 bases from J; junction bases left unmatched: 8. The CDR3 loop spans 15 amino acids. CDR1 and CDR2 (germline): GEAIGNYY, EKD. CDR3 region: CACNTGGRYTDKLIF. The CDR3 bases are TGTGCCTGCAATACTGGGGGACGTTACACCGATAAACTCATCTTT.

This clone has a handful of counts. It is likely a read error: a sequence one base away is far more abundant. The sample carries other DNA sequences with the same CDR3. The DNA for the CDR3 is TGTGCCTGTGACACCGTAGGGGGGGGATACGTGGGGTACACCGATAAACTCATCTTT. Its protein product is CACDTVGGGYVGYTDKLIF. The V gene is TRDV2, the J gene TRDJ1; 10 positions match TRDD3. The J gene, missing from TCRdb, was assigned here through DNA to germline matching. V shed 0 bases and J 0 bases; nucleotides not matched to a gene: 12. Germline CDR1 GEAIGNYY, CDR2 EKD. The CDR3 is made up of 19 amino acids.

This clone occurred a few times. Given a much more abundant clone one base away, this may be a read error. The chain carries TRDV1 and TRDJ1, with 8 bases matching TRDD3. With V trimmed by 4 bases and J by 6 bases, 13 bases remained unmatched. This CDR3 spans 16 amino acids. Germline V CDR1 and CDR2: TSWWSYY, QGS. The DNA for the CDR3 is TGTGCTCTTGGGGTCCTAGTGGGGAACTGGGGGCATAAACTCATCTTT. Residues: CALGVLVGNWGHKLIF.

This clone was observed many times. With only one base between it and a far larger clone, this is likely a read error. Other DNA sequences in this sample translate to the same CDR3. The genes are TRDV1 and TRDJ1; D is unclear. The germline CDR1 and CDR2 sequences are TSWWSYY and QGS. CDR3 length: 13 amino acids. The CDR3 DNA is TGTGCTCTTGGGCTGCGGGACACCGATAAACTCATCTTC. It yields the protein CALGLRDTDKLIF.

Turning to this clone: A far larger clone is off by one base, so a read error is likely. The same CDR3 arises from other DNA sequences in this sample as well. The chain has TRDV2 and TRDJ3, with TRDD3 identical over 7 bases. In the absence of a J gene in TCRdb, the DNA was matched to germline to assign it here. Germline CDR1 GEAIGNYY, CDR2 EKD. The CDR3 covers 18 residues. The CDR3: CACDTKGYSSWDTRQMFF. The CDR3 DNA follows: TGTGCCTGCGACACCAAGGGATACAGCTCCTGGGACACCCGACAGATGTTTTTC.

This clone was observed a handful of times. TCRdb pairs this DNA with a much larger clone's protein that differs at residue 2, likely a read error; the protein shown was translated from the DNA. The chain is built from TRDV1 and TRDJ1; a possible D gene is TRDD3 (5 bases). There are 14 residues in the CDR3. Looked up from germline, CDR1 is TSWWSYY and CDR2 is QGS. This CDR3 reads CSLGIPKYTDKLIF. The CDR3 region has the DNA TGTTCTCTTGGGATTCCCAAGTACACCGATAAACTCATCTTT.

The sample holds a few counts of this clone. The protein held in TCRdb is that of a much larger clone and does not match this DNA's translation at residue 18, likely because of a read error; the protein shown is translated from the DNA. J is TRDJ1 and V is TRDV1; possibly TRDD2 for D (5 bases). Germline matching of the DNA provided the J gene here, since TCRdb leaves it blank. The CDR3 totals 22 residues. V was trimmed by 3 bases and J by 7 bases, leaving 39 bases between them. The germline CDR1 and CDR2 sequences are TSWWSYY and QGS. The CDR3 region has the DNA TGTGCTCTTGGGGACTACCACCGCCCTACGTACGATTGGACGGGCGCCACCAGTAAACTCATCTTT. This sequence encodes CALGDYHRPTYDWTGATSKLIF.

A few counts support this clone. TCRdb attributes to this sequence the protein of a much larger clone, which differs from the DNA translation at residue 9; a read error is likely, and the protein displayed is translated from the DNA. The genes are TRDV1 and TRDJ1, with D possibly matching TRDD3 (5 bases). Assignment of the J gene here rests on matching the DNA to germline, because TCRdb gives none. Germline V lookup: CDR1 TSWWSYY, CDR2 QGS. V was cut by 1 base and J by 3 bases, with 33 bases left in between. This CDR3 spans 22 amino acids. Here the CDR3 DNA reads TGTGCTCTTGGGGAACCCCCGGATCCCACGGGGACTAGGCCGATTTTGGCCGATAAACTCATCTTT. Its translation: CALGEPPDPTGTRPILADKLIF.

This clone was observed a few times. The mismatch at residue 14 between this DNA's translation and the TCRdb protein of a much larger clone likely reflects a read error; the protein shown is translated from the DNA. The chain links TRDV1 to TRDJ1; 7 positions match TRDD3. TCRdb carries no J gene annotation; the J gene was assigned here by matching the DNA with germline. This CDR3 contains 22 residues. V trimming: 2 bases; J trimming: 0 bases; junction bases outside the gene matches: 24. Germline V gene data show CDR1 as TSWWSYY and CDR2 as QGS. The CDR3 reads CALGEVPTGPLWGPPYTDKLIF. CDR3 coding DNA: TGTGCTCTTGGGGAAGTCCCTACAGGACCCCTCTGGGGGCCTCCGTACACCGATAAACTCATCTTT.

This clone was found many times. V is TRDV1 and J is TRDJ1, with TRDD2 matching 7 bases. V gave up 2 bases and J gave up 0 bases; unmatched junction bases: 18. The CDR3 has 20 residues. CDR1 and CDR2 (germline): TSWWSYY, QGS. CDR3 sequence: CALGELPFLGGPSYTDKLIF. For the CDR3, the DNA is TGTGCTCTTGGGGAATTGCCCTTCCTGGGAGGTCCCTCGTACACCGATAAACTCATCTTT.

Only a few counts were recorded for this clone. The protein given by TCRdb reflects a much larger clone and differs at residues 9 and 13 from this DNA's translation, likely from a read error; the protein shown is the DNA's translation. This chain uses TRDV1 with TRDJ1, with TRDD3 matching over 7 bases. Germline CDR1 TSWWSYY, CDR2 QGS. V trimming: 2 bases; J trimming: 0 bases; junction bases outside the gene matches: 24. The CDR3 consists of 22 residues. DNA of the CDR3: TGTGCTCTTGGGGAATCCGCAAACGTGCGCGGGGGATGCCTACGGTACACCGATAAACTCATCTTT. Translating it yields CALGESANVRGGCLRYTDKLIF.

This clone was counted between two and nine times. The mismatch at residue 20 between this DNA's translation and the TCRdb protein of a much larger clone likely reflects a read error; the protein shown is translated from the DNA. The chain employs TRDV1 and TRDJ1; no definite D call. The J gene was missing in TCRdb and was found by matching the end of the DNA to germline. The CDR3 covers 23 residues. Germline-derived CDR1 and CDR2 are TSWWSYY and QGS. Written as DNA, the CDR3 is TGTGCTCTTGGGGAACCTTTGATTCCCCGTCCGTTGCCATACTACCGTCGTCCCGATAGACTCATCTTT. Its protein product is CALGEPLIPRPLPYYRRPDRLIF.